This TCR beta chain was profiled in a study of blood T cells in healthy people across ages. This CDR3 region has 14 residues. A second PCR of about 6 to 11 cycles used a sample-barcoded 5' primer and a J-beta primer mix. TCRdb called the 5' RACE reads again in MiXCR, with one record for every CDR3 protein. The top ten hold 20% to 25% of the sample, which has approximately 770,000 distinct CDR3 sequences, 58% seen once. Concerning this clonotype itself: At one of its ends the junction is not consistent with the germline gene, which may arise from a read error.

The sample taken for sequencing was blood. The sequence was obtained from a young man in good health. J is TRBJ1-2 and V is TRBV12-3 or TRBV12-4; D unclear. CDR3 region: CASRREESNCGYTF. For the CDR3, the DNA is TGTGCCAGCAGGCGGGAGGAGTCTAACTGTGGCTACACCTTC.